This T cell receptor (beta chain) was recovered during a study of OX40 agonist ivuxolimab in advanced cancers. Whole-study context: Mean age around 64 years, range roughly 20 to 85; 82.7% male.

At baseline, cycle 4 day 1, and cycle 7 day 1, blood was sampled. V was pared by 4 bases and J by 0 bases, with 5 bases of the junction left unmatched. This CDR3 has 16 amino acids. From germline, CDR1 is SGHRS and CDR2 YFSETQ. Data came from immunoSEQ multiplex PCR; TCRdb stores just in-frame clones and leaves some out. The sample holds around 74,000 clones, about 90% seen once. V and J are TRBV5-1 and TRBJ2-7, with TRBD1 matching 12 bases. This TCR was sampled from an adult with an advanced solid tumor such as melanoma, head and neck, liver or kidney cancer. The sample was CD4+ or CD8+ T cells sorted from blood, taken in a trial of the OX40 agonist ivuxolimab. CDR3 bases: TGCGCCAGCAGCAGGGGACAGGGGGCCATCTCCTACGAGCAGTACTTC. It is translated as CASSRGQGAISYEQYF. Complete variable domain (other parts from reference TRBV5-1 and TRBJ2-7): KAGVTQTPRYLIKTRGQQVTLSCSPISGHRSVSWYQQTPGQGLQFLFEYFSETQRNKGNFPGRFSGRQFSNSRSEMNVSTLELGDSALYLCASSRGQGAISYEQYFGPGTRLTVT.